This record looks at one T cell receptor beta chain sequence and its context. As originally analysed: Amplification of reference gene primers was used by the study to estimate nucleated cell counts. The data were produced by immunoSEQ multiplex PCR, yet TCRdb's version contains in-frame clones alone and is incomplete. The V and J calls and clone size are taken from that table; D and trimming were inferred from the DNA. Of 150,000 to 200,000 clones in the sample, 93% were seen once. The record originates from a study of blood T cell repertoires in COVID-19. In the study overall: Acute-phase and convalescent COVID-19 samples originated in the United States, Italy and Spain.

After removal of 3 bases from V and 3 bases from J, the junction contained 3 bases not matched to a gene. This CDR3 has 15 residues. CDR1 and CDR2 from the germline V gene are MGHDK and SYGVNS. Enrolment of Seattle patients took place during active infection, and they were followed longitudinally. The sequencing sample was made of peripheral blood. This receptor was identified in a woman in her sixties with COVID-19, enrolled during active disease. The chain is built from TRBV25-1 and TRBJ1-3; 9 bases align to TRBD1. Written as DNA, the CDR3 is TGTGCCAGCAGTGATTCGACAGGGGGTGGAAACACCATATATTTT. Protein sequence: CASSDSTGGGNTIYF.